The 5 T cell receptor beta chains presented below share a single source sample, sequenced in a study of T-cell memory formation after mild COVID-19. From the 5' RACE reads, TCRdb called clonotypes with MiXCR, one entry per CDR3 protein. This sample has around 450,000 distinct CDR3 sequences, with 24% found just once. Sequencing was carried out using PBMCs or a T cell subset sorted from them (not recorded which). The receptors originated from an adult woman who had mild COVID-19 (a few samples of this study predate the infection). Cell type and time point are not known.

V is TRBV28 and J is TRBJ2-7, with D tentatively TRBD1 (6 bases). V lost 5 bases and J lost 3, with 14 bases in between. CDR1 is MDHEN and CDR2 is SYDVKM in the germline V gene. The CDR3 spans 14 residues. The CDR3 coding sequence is TGTGCCAGCAGTCCCCACGACAGGCACTACGAGCAGTACTTC. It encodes CASSPHDRHYEQYF.

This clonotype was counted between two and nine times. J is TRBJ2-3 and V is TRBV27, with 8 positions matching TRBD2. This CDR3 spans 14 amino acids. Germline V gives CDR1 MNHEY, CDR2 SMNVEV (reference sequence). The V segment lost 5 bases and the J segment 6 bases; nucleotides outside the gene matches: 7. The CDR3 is CASSHTTSADTQYF. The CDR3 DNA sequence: TGTGCCAGCAGTCACACGACTAGCGCGGATACGCAGTATTTT.

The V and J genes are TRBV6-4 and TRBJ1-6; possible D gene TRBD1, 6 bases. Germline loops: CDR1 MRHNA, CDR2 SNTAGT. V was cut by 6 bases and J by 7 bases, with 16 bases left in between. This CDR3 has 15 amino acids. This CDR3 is CASRAGAQVNSPLHF. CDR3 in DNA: TGTGCCAGCAGGGCAGGGGCCCAGGTGAATTCACCCCTCCACTTT.

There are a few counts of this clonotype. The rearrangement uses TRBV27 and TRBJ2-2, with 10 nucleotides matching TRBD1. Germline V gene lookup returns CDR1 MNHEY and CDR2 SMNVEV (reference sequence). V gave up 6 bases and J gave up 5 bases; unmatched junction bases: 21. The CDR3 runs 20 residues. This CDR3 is CASRYGEPLDRGFLTGELFF. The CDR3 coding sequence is TGTGCCAGCAGATACGGGGAACCCCTGGACAGGGGGTTTCTTACCGGGGAGCTGTTTTTT.

CDR3 in amino acids: CASSPEIASMETQYF. The CDR3 DNA reads TGTGCCAGCAGCCCGGAGATTGCCTCTATGGAGACCCAGTACTTC. The genes are TRBV7-9 and TRBJ2-5; D ambiguous. The germline V and J ends were trimmed by 5 bases and 5 bases, with 18 bases remaining between them. Germline-derived CDR1 and CDR2 are SEHNR and FQNEAQ (reference sequence). The CDR3 runs to 15 residues.